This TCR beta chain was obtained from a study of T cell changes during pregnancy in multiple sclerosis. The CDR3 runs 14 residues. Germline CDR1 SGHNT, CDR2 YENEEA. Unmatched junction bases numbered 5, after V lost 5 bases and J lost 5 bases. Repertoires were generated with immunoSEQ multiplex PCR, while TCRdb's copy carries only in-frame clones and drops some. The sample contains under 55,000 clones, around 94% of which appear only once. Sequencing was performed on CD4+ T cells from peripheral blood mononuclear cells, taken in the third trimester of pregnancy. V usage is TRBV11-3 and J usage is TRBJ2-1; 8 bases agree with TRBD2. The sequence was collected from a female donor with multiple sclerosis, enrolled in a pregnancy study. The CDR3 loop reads CASSVRGGHNEQFF. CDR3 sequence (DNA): TGTGCCAGCAGCGTTCGGGGGGGCCACAATGAGCAGTTCTTC.